This TCR beta chain was retrieved from a study of OX40 agonist ivuxolimab in advanced cancers. In terms of the full investigation: Ivuxolimab was a fully human IgG2 agonistic monoclonal antibody targeting the costimulatory receptor OX40 (CD134). Partial responses were achieved by three dose-escalation patients, of whom one had hepatocellular carcinoma and two had cutaneous melanoma. The dose-escalation cohort was almost 85% male with a mean age of approximately 60 years, ranging from about 20 to 85. The point of sequencing TCRbeta in the periphery was to test whether ivuxolimab changed TCR sequence diversity and drove clonal T-cell expansion. The paper describes the monotherapy dose-escalation part (N of about 55 patients) of the phase I trial of ivuxolimab. Intravenous ivuxolimab was administered to patients every 2 weeks at six dose levels: 0.01, 0.1, 0.3, 1.5, 3 and 10 mg/kg. Prior anti-PD-1, anti-PD-L1 or anti-CTLA-4 therapy was permitted, and checkpoint inhibitors had been received by around 40% of dose-escalation patients. Of the approximately 54 dose-escalation patients, hepatocellular carcinoma was present in 19, melanoma in approximately 15, renal cell carcinoma in 9 and head and neck cancer in 9. Overall study outcomes, separate from this receptor: On average, CD8+ T cells showed more expanded clones than CD4+ T cells after ivuxolimab. Antigen specificity was not determined for the clonally expanded peripheral T cells. Low levels of normalized T-cell clonal expansion were also shown by some nonresponding patients. Partial responders in the 0.1-3.0 mg/kg groups had among the lowest normalized peripheral clonal expansion, especially among CD8+ T cells. At doses from 0.1 to 3.0 mg/kg, clonal expansion was seen in both CD4+ and CD8+ blood T cells between baseline and week 6.

The trial excluded patients who had a history of autoimmune disease or were on systemic immunosuppression. Peripheral blood for TCR sequencing was collected from all dose cohorts at baseline, on cycle 4 day 1, and on cycle 7 day 1. The samples were taken from a phase I, first-in-human, multicenter, open-label dose-escalation trial of ivuxolimab. Adults with locally advanced or metastatic melanoma, renal cell carcinoma, hepatocellular carcinoma or head and neck squamous cell carcinoma were enrolled in the trial. Before TCR sequencing, CD4+ and CD8+ T cells were separately sorted from peripheral blood. CDR3 length: 19 amino acids, cysteine to phenylalanine. Just CDR3 DNA is preserved here, 57 bases in frame from base 1. The junction shows trimming of 1 base on V and 5 bases on J, and the gene matches do not reach 14 bases of it. Sequences SGDLS (CDR1) and YYNGEE (CDR2) are obtained from the germline V gene.

Genomic DNA was isolated from the sorted cells so that the TCRbeta CDR3 region could be sequenced. The immunoSEQ Assay was used to sequence the TCRbeta CDR3 regions. Entries here come from immuneACCESS through TCRdb and include only in-frame sequences with V and J called. Some clones fail to appear in such tables; in the studies checked, an unresolved V gene covers under half of the shortfall, and the cause of the remainder is unknown. This sample has about 50,000 clones in its table, and more than 75% of those were observed once. Clones ranked in the top ten supply over 1% of the sample. A remark on this clone: The target of this receptor is not known. No qualities accompany the bases; no much larger clone lies one base away.

Material: CD4+ or CD8+ T cells sorted from blood, obtained in a trial of the OX40 agonist ivuxolimab. The rearrangement joined TRBV9 to TRBJ2-2; 10 bases in between match TRBD2. The TCR was taken from an adult with an advanced solid tumor such as melanoma, head and neck, liver or kidney cancer. The DNA reads as follows: TGTGCCAGCAGCGTATGCCCCCCGGGACTAGCGAAGTGTACCGGGGAGCTGTTTTTT. It translates as CASSVCPPGLAKCTGELFF.